These 9 T cell receptor beta chains came from one sample sequenced in a study of cytomegalovirus exposure and HLA in healthy donors. The study ran its PCR with 60 Vbeta and 13 Jbeta primers. Sequenced by immunoSEQ multiplex PCR; TCRdb stores in-frame clones only, minus some. The top ten clones hold about a fifth of a sample with some 71,000 clones, around four fifths of them seen once. Sequences were obtained from PBMCs. The receptors were gathered from a woman between 25 and 40 years old in good health and CMV-seropositive.

The chain employs TRBV9 and TRBJ2-5; tentatively, D is TRBD1 (5 bases). The CDR3 has 13 residues. CDR1 is SGDLS and CDR2 is YYNGEE in the germline V gene. V was shortened by 3 bases and J by 7 bases, with 13 bases between the two germline ends. In DNA form, the CDR3 reads TGTGCCAGCAGCGAACCCGAAAGGGGGACCCAGTACTTC. Its protein product is CASSEPERGTQYF.

This chain links TRBV6-5 with TRBJ1-2, with a possible D match to TRBD1 (5 bases). The CDR3 consists of 13 residues. With 6 bases removed from V and 5 bases from J, the gap between germline ends came to 13 bases. The germline V gene has CDR1 MNHEY and CDR2 SVGAGI. CDR3: CASRGRRGYGYTF. DNA of the CDR3: TGTGCCAGCAGAGGTAGAAGGGGATATGGCTACACCTTC.

The V call is TRBV29-1, the J call TRBJ2-1; 8 nucleotides agree with TRBD1. V lost 4 bases and J lost 6; bases outside the gene matches: 2. Looked up from germline, CDR1 is SQVTM and CDR2 is ANQGSEA. This CDR3 is 12 amino acids long. The CDR3 reads CSVGTGLNEQFF. CDR3 DNA: TGCAGCGTTGGGACAGGGCTCAATGAGCAGTTCTTC.

This clone appeared a few times. This chain uses TRBV5-1 with TRBJ2-5, with 8 bases identical to TRBD2. Germline V gene data show CDR1 as SGHRS and CDR2 as YFSETQ. V dropped 3 bases and J dropped 5; count of bases not matched to a gene: 6. The CDR3 runs 14 residues. The CDR3 protein is CASSSREGWETQYF. The CDR3 nucleotides are TGCGCCAGCAGCTCCCGGGAGGGTTGGGAGACCCAGTACTTC.

The chain carries TRBV5-1 and TRBJ2-3; D remains ambiguous. In germline, CDR1 is SGHRS, CDR2 YFSETQ. The CDR3 length is 15 residues. The V and J ends lost 1 base and 1 base respectively, with 10 bases between them. The CDR3 region has the DNA TGCGCCAGCAGCTTGTCTTGGTCGGGCACAGATACGCAGTATTTT. It yields the protein CASSLSWSGTDTQYF.

This chain connects TRBV5-1 to TRBJ1-2; D is ambiguous. Germline loops: CDR1 SGHRS, CDR2 YFSETQ. Trimming shortened V by 0 bases and J by 3 bases, and 9 bases separated the two germline ends. The CDR3 consists of 14 residues. CDR3 sequence reads: CASSLAVVDYGYTF. The CDR3 region has the DNA TGCGCCAGCAGCTTGGCAGTCGTGGACTATGGCTACACCTTC.

This clone has only a few counts. This chain joins TRBV5-1 and TRBJ2-3, with D uncertain. CDR1 SGHRS and CDR2 YFSETQ come from the germline V gene. V gave up 0 bases and J gave up 4 bases, with 12 bases separating them. The CDR3 is 15 amino acids. The DNA for the CDR3 is TGCGCCAGCAGCTTGGGACTCGTGATTTCAGATACGCAGTATTTT. It is translated as CASSLGLVISDTQYF.

This clone was picked up one time. The chain joins TRBV7-8 to TRBJ2-2, with 9 bases that match TRBD1. Germline V gives CDR1 SGHVS, CDR2 FQNEAQ. The V and J ends lost 8 bases and 5 bases, in that order; junction bases with no gene match: 9. CDR3 length: 15 residues. The CDR3 sequence: CASGPKTGGTGELFF. As DNA, the CDR3 is TGTGCCAGCGGACCTAAGACAGGGGGAACCGGGGAGCTGTTTTTT.

This clone was seen more than once but under ten times. The chain has TRBV28 and TRBJ1-1; D ambiguous. Germline CDR1 and CDR2: MDHEN and SYDVKM. The CDR3 contains 11 residues. Trimming shortened V by 8 bases and J by 0 bases, and 4 bases separated the two germline ends. The CDR3 here is CASLMNTEAFF. The CDR3 DNA reads as TGTGCCAGCTTAATGAACACTGAAGCTTTCTTT. Full variable domain (remainder filled in from reference TRBV28 and TRBJ1-1): DVKVTQSSRYLVKRTGEKVFLECVQDMDHENMFWYRQDPGLGLRLIYFSYDVKMKEKGDIPEGYSVSREKKERFSLILESASTNQTSMYLCASLMNTEAFFGQGTRLTVV.